This T cell receptor beta chain was documented in a study of early T cells in non-severe SARS-CoV-2 infection. This CDR3 is 14 amino acids long. Germline assignment: CDR1 SGHTA and CDR2 FQGTGA. V gave up 2 bases and J gave up 3 bases; unmatched junction bases: 2. This clonotype was counted many times. TCRdb recomputed calls from the 5' RACE reads with MiXCR, one row per CDR3 protein. The data show 60,000 or so distinct CDR3 sequences, around 13% seen once. J is TRBJ2-7 and V is TRBV7-3; the match to TRBD2 covers 9 bases. The TCR originated in an adult who was a healthcare worker with PCR-confirmed SARS-CoV-2 infection or an uninfected control (not recorded which). Sequencing was carried out using whole blood. The CDR3 DNA reads TGTGCCAGCAGCTTAGATAGCGGGAGCTACGAGCAGTACTTC. Its translation: CASSLDSGSYEQYF.